The rows below give T cell receptor beta chains drawn from one sample of a study of technical replicates of blood from a few donors. The method was immunoSEQ multiplex PCR; TCRdb's version includes in-frame clones alone and lacks a portion of them. The data contain tens of thousands of clones, about 86% of them singletons. Sequencing was done on a sample of PBMCs. The source is a human donor in good health. Some clones in this sample may be carry-over from other donors' samples. Each CDR3 is given with its conserved first and last residue. A D gene is named only where the DNA matches it firmly. The size field is filled for only some rows; it gives once, few, many or a size class.

CDR3 protein: CASSLERDFNGYTF
CDR3 DNA: TGTGCCAGCAGCTTAGAGCGGGATTTTAACGGCTACACCTTC
J gene: TRBJ1-2
clone size: .
V gene: TRBV7-9
D gene: .

CDR3 protein: CAWSATGGARQYF
CDR3 DNA: TGTGCCTGGAGTGCCACAGGGGGCGCCCGGCAGTACTTC
J gene: TRBJ2-7
clone size: .
V gene: TRBV30
D gene: TRBD1

CDR3 protein: CASTTGGVNTEAFF
CDR3 DNA: TGTGCCAGTACCACTGGGGGGGTGAACACTGAAGCTTTCTTT
J gene: TRBJ1-1
clone size: .
V gene: TRBV19
D gene: .

CDR3 protein: CASSKPFGTAPNEQFF
CDR3 DNA: TGTGCCAGCAGCAAGCCTTTTGGGACAGCCCCTAATGAGCAGTTCTTC
J gene: TRBJ2-1
clone size: .
V gene: TRBV5-6
D gene: TRBD1

CDR3 protein: CATAFGGDSYQPQHF
CDR3 DNA: TGTGCCACCGCCTTCGGGGGTGACAGTTATCAGCCCCAGCATTTT
J gene: TRBJ1-5
clone size: .
V gene: TRBV15
D gene: .

CDR3 protein: CASSPSRGLEGGYTF
CDR3 DNA: TGTGCCAGCAGCCCATCGCGGGGGCTGGAGGGTGGCTACACCTTC
J gene: TRBJ1-2
clone size: .
V gene: TRBV7-9
D gene: .

CDR3 protein: CASTDPGQGVVGYTF
CDR3 DNA: TGTGCCAGCACCGACCCGGGACAGGGGGTTGTTGGCTACACCTTC
J gene: TRBJ1-2
clone size: .
V gene: TRBV2
D gene: TRBD1

CDR3 protein: CASSVQGINEQYF
CDR3 DNA: TGTGCCAGCAGTGTACAGGGGATCAACGAGCAGTACTTC
J gene: TRBJ2-7
clone size: .
V gene: TRBV25-1
D gene: TRBD1

CDR3 protein: CASSQGGALGGQETQYF
CDR3 DNA: TGCGCCAGCAGCCAAGGCGGAGCCTTAGGCGGACAAGAGACCCAGTACTTC
J gene: TRBJ2-5
clone size: .
V gene: TRBV4-3
D gene: .

CDR3 protein: CASSLGLAGGSDTQYF
CDR3 DNA: TGCGCCAGCAGCTTGGGCCTAGCGGGAGGGTCAGATACGCAGTATTTT
J gene: TRBJ2-3
clone size: .
V gene: TRBV5-1
D gene: TRBD2

CDR3 protein: CASNRPVGGYEQYF
CDR3 DNA: TGCGCCAGCAACCGGCCGGTGGGGGGATACGAGCAGTACTTC
J gene: TRBJ2-7
clone size: .
V gene: TRBV23-1
D gene: .

CDR3 protein: CASSFSGRAPNEQFF
CDR3 DNA: TGTGCCAGCAGCTTTAGCGGGAGGGCGCCTAATGAGCAGTTCTTC
J gene: TRBJ2-1
clone size: .
V gene: TRBV7-9
D gene: TRBD2

CDR3 protein: CASSPRRADTQYF
CDR3 DNA: TGTGCCAGCAGCCCACGGAGAGCAGATACGCAGTATTTT
J gene: TRBJ2-3
clone size: .
V gene: TRBV7-3
D gene: .

CDR3 protein: CASSLVLGLGEKLFF
CDR3 DNA: TGTGCCAGCAGCTTAGTCCTGGGGCTGGGTGAAAAACTGTTTTTT
J gene: TRBJ1-4
clone size: many
V gene: TRBV7-8
D gene: .

CDR3 protein: CASRTGGGQPTEAFF
CDR3 DNA: TGTGCCAGTAGGACTGGGGGGGGGCAGCCCACTGAAGCTTTCTTT
J gene: TRBJ1-1
clone size: .
V gene: TRBV19
D gene: .

CDR3 protein: CASSPSNVQPQHF
CDR3 DNA: TGTGCCAGCAGCCCGTCTAATGTCCAGCCCCAGCATTTT
J gene: TRBJ1-5
clone size: few
V gene: TRBV11-2
D gene: .

CDR3 protein: CASSGPNTDTQYF
CDR3 DNA: TGTGCCAGCAGTGGCCCGAACACAGATACGCAGTATTTT
J gene: TRBJ2-3
clone size: .
V gene: TRBV6-5
D gene: .

CDR3 protein: CASSPDTGGTEAFF
CDR3 DNA: TGTGCCAGCAGTCCAGATACAGGGGGCACTGAAGCTTTCTTT
J gene: TRBJ1-1
clone size: .
V gene: TRBV7-9
D gene: TRBD1

CDR3 protein: CSAARKETQYF
CDR3 DNA: TGCAGTGCGGCCAGAAAAGAGACCCAGTACTTC
J gene: TRBJ2-5
clone size: .
V gene: TRBV20-1
D gene: .

CDR3 protein: CASSGVGEQFF
CDR3 DNA: TGTGCCAGCAGCGGAGTGGGAGAACAGTTCTTC
J gene: TRBJ2-1
clone size: .
V gene: TRBV7-2
D gene: .

CDR3 protein: CASSYSAGGYGYTF
CDR3 DNA: TGTGCCAGCAGTTACTCGGCAGGGGGCTATGGCTACACCTTC
J gene: TRBJ1-2
clone size: .
V gene: TRBV6-6
D gene: TRBD1

CDR3 protein: CASGLVSPPGLAGERSYEQYF
CDR3 DNA: TGTGCTAGTGGTTTGGTAAGCCCCCCAGGGCTAGCGGGGGAACGCTCCTACGAGCAGTACTTC
J gene: TRBJ2-7
clone size: .
V gene: TRBV12-5
D gene: TRBD2